This T cell receptor beta chain emerged from a study of blood T cell repertoires in COVID-19. Study context: From T cells, B-cell-depleted T cells, or PBMCs came the material, which was cDNA or gDNA.

Per the original data handling: Amplification with reference gene primers provided the estimates of nucleated cell counts. Generated by immunoSEQ multiplex PCR, the TCRdb table keeps only in-frame clones and is missing some. For V, J and clone size, that table is used; D and trimming come from the DNA. Seen here are approximately 92,000 clones, around 80% observed once, and the top ten hold 3.5% to 5%. This sequence was found in a man in his sixties with acute or convalescent COVID-19. The sequencing input was peripheral blood.

The CDR3 sequence: CASSRDSYGYTF. The CDR3 coding sequence is TGTGCCAGCAGCCGGGACAGCTATGGCTACACCTTC. The chain uses TRBV14 and TRBJ1-2; 7 bases line up with TRBD1. Germline-derived CDR1 and CDR2 are SGHDN and FVKESK. V dropped 4 bases and J dropped 4; count of bases not matched to a gene: 0. This CDR3 spans 12 amino acids. Looking up the rest from reference TRBV14 and TRBJ1-2 gives the full variable domain: EAGVTQFPSHSVIEKGQTVTLRCDPISGHDNLYWYRRVMGKEIKFLLHFVKESKQDESGMPNNRFLAERTGGTYSTLKVQPAELEDSGVYFCASSRDSYGYTFGSGTRLTVV.